Below are 25 T cell receptor beta chains sequenced from a single sample in a study of cytomegalovirus exposure and HLA in healthy donors. Both 60 Vbeta primers and 13 Jbeta primers went into the PCR. Profiling relied on immunoSEQ multiplex PCR, and the TCRdb table lists in-frame clones only, not all of them. With about 150,000 clones in the sample, the ten largest clones hold 2% to 2.5%. The sequenced sample was PBMCs. These receptors came from a man aged 30-40 years in good health and CMV-seronegative.

V usage is TRBV11-3 and J usage is TRBJ2-7; tentatively, D is TRBD2 (6 bases). The CDR3 is made up of 15 amino acids. The V gene lost 1 base and the J gene lost 3 bases, with 13 bases spanning the gap. Per germline, CDR1 SGHNT and CDR2 YENEEA. In nucleotides, the CDR3 is TGTGCCAGCAGCTTAGGGGACTCCCTTATCTACGAGCAGTACTTC. It is translated as CASSLGDSLIYEQYF.

This chain connects TRBV5-1 to TRBJ1-2; D not certain. The V end lost 3 bases, the J end lost 9 bases, and 12 bases lay between the germline ends. Germline V gene data show CDR1 as SGHRS and CDR2 as YFSETQ. The CDR3 is 12 amino acids. CDR3 sequence: CASSSEGRRYTF. In nucleotides, the CDR3 is TGCGCCAGCAGCTCGGAGGGCAGGCGCTACACCTTC.

The chain carries TRBV5-6 and TRBJ2-7; maybe TRBD2 (6 bases). V lost 0 bases, J lost 3 bases, and 13 bases lay in between. CDR1 is SGHDT and CDR2 is YYEEEE in the germline V gene. The CDR3 covers 15 residues. The CDR3 sequence: CASSLAQGLHYEQYF. In nucleotides, the CDR3 is TGTGCCAGCAGCTTGGCCCAGGGACTCCACTACGAGCAGTACTTC.

The genes are TRBV28 and TRBJ1-4, with TRBD1 matching over 9 bases. V shed 1 base, J shed 3 bases, and the junction held 6 bases outside the gene matches. The CDR3 loop spans 17 amino acids. Germline-derived CDR1 and CDR2 are MDHEN and SYDVKM. CDR3 in amino acids: CASSLYRTGVANEKLFF. CDR3 coding DNA: TGTGCCAGCAGTTTATACCGGACAGGGGTCGCTAATGAAAAACTGTTTTTT.

The J gene is TRBJ1-2, the V gene TRBV5-6; 8 bases match TRBD1. V was pared by 2 bases and J by 2 bases, with 5 bases of the junction left unmatched. Looked up from germline, CDR1 is SGHDT and CDR2 is YYEEEE. The CDR3 consists of 15 residues. The CDR3 nucleotides are TGTGCCAGCAGCTTTGGGACAGGTTGGAACTATGGCTACACCTTC. Protein sequence: CASSFGTGWNYGYTF.

The rearrangement links TRBV5-6 to TRBJ2-7; possibly TRBD1 for D (5 bases). V gave up 1 base and J gave up 3 bases, with 8 bases separating them. Per germline, CDR1 SGHDT and CDR2 YYEEEE. The CDR3 spans 13 residues. For the CDR3, the DNA is TGTGCCAGCAGCTTGAGACAGAGCTACGAGCAGTACTTC. This sequence encodes CASSLRQSYEQYF. The entire variable domain, with the rest obtained from reference TRBV5-6 and TRBJ2-7, is as follows: DAGVTQSPTHLIKTRGQQVTLRCSPKSGHDTVSWYQQALGQGPQFIFQYYEEEERQRGNFPDRFSGHQFPNYSSELNVNALLLGDSALYLCASSLRQSYEQYFGPGTRLTVT.

The V call is TRBV7-2, the J call TRBJ2-7, with D possibly matching TRBD2 (6 bases). Germline CDR1 is SGHTA and CDR2 is FQGNSA. CDR3 length: 15 amino acids. V dropped 5 bases and J dropped 1 base, with 15 bases sitting between them. In DNA, the CDR3 is TGTGCCAGCAGCCTAGTGTCGGGGAGGTCCTACGAGCAGTACTTC. Its translation is CASSLVSGRSYEQYF.

This chain joins TRBV13 and TRBJ2-5; D is perhaps TRBD2 (5 bases). CDR3 length: 14 amino acids. V gave up 6 bases and J gave up 2 bases, with 13 bases separating them. From germline, CDR1 is PRHDT and CDR2 FYEKMQ (reference sequence). CDR3 DNA sequence: TGTGCCAGCAGTTTAAGCGGTTTTCAAGAGACCCAGTACTTC. Residues: CASSLSGFQETQYF. The whole variable domain, filled in from reference TRBV13 and TRBJ2-5, reads AAGVIQSPRHLIKEKRETATLKCYPIPRHDTVYWYQQGPGQDPQFLISFYEKMQSDKGSIPDRFSAQQFSDYHSELNMSSLELGDSALYFCASSLSGFQETQYFGPGTRLLVL.

Concerning this clone: A junction end diverges from the germline sequence, so it may reflect a read error. The gene calls are TRBV14 and TRBJ1-1; 8 nucleotides line up with TRBD1. This CDR3 has 15 residues. In germline, CDR1 is SGHDN, CDR2 FVKESK. The CDR3: CASSQVRDRTTKAFF. In nucleotides, the CDR3 is TGTGCCAGCAGCCAAGTTCGGGACAGGACCACTAAAGCTTTCTTT.

Regarding this clone: Different DNA sequences within this sample yield the same CDR3. This sequence joins TRBV7-2 and TRBJ2-3, with TRBD2 matching 9 bases. Per the germline V gene, CDR1 is SGHTA and CDR2 is FQGNSA. The CDR3 has 14 residues. The V segment lost 5 bases and the J segment 3 bases; nucleotides outside the gene matches: 3. This chain's CDR3 is CASSLGLATDTQYF. The DNA of the CDR3 is TGTGCCAGCAGCCTCGGACTAGCGACAGATACGCAGTATTTT.

The chain is built from TRBV4-3 and TRBJ2-3, with 7 bases matching TRBD2. Germline CDR1 and CDR2: LGHNA and YSLEER. This CDR3 region has 16 residues. V gave up 0 bases and J gave up 0 bases; unmatched junction bases: 3. The CDR3 loop reads CASSQDPAGSTDTQYF. The CDR3, as DNA: TGCGCCAGCAGCCAAGATCCAGCGGGGAGCACAGATACGCAGTATTTT.

This chain links TRBV18 with TRBJ1-3, with a weak D call TRBD1 (5 bases). Trimming removed 4 bases at V and 0 bases at J, with 7 bases between. The CDR3 is 14 residues long. Germline CDR1 reads KGHSH; CDR2 reads LQKENI. In DNA, the CDR3 is TGTGCCAGCTCACACAGGAGCTCTGGAAACACCATATATTTT. Translating it yields CASSHRSSGNTIYF. The full variable domain, in which reference TRBV18 and TRBJ1-3 provide the parts outside the CDR3, is NAGVMQNPRHLVRRRGQEARLRCSPMKGHSHVYWYRQLPEEGLKFMVYLQKENIIDESGMPKERFSAEFPKEGPSILRIQQVVRGDSAAYFCASSHRSSGNTIYFGEGSWLTVV.

The CDR3 DNA reads TGCGCCAGCAGCTTGGGCAGGGCGTCAAGAGGCTACACCTTC. Protein product: CASSLGRASRGYTF. The chain joins TRBV5-1 to TRBJ1-2; D is possibly TRBD1 (5 bases). Germline values: CDR1 SGHRS, CDR2 YFSETQ. V lost 0 bases and J lost 8, with 14 bases in between. CDR3 length: 14 amino acids.

The V and J genes are TRBV2 and TRBJ2-1; 8 nucleotides match TRBD2. V lost 7 bases, J lost 8 bases, and 7 bases stayed unmatched. The CDR3 contains 13 residues. Germline loops: CDR1 SNHLY, CDR2 FYNNEI. In DNA form, the CDR3 reads TGTGCCAGCACTGGACTAGCAACCCATGAGCAGTTCTTC. The encoded protein is CASTGLATHEQFF.

This chain links TRBV28 with TRBJ1-1; no definite D call. Germline V gene data show CDR1 as MDHEN and CDR2 as SYDVKM. V gave up 5 bases and J gave up 0 bases, with 19 bases separating them. This CDR3 has 17 amino acids. The CDR3 DNA sequence: TGTGCCAGCAGTGGATCCTGGGAGGTCTCACTGAACACTGAAGCTTTCTTT. Translating it yields CASSGSWEVSLNTEAFF. The full variable domain, in which reference TRBV28 and TRBJ1-1 provide the parts outside the CDR3, is DVKVTQSSRYLVKRTGEKVFLECVQDMDHENMFWYRQDPGLGLRLIYFSYDVKMKEKGDIPEGYSVSREKKERFSLILESASTNQTSMYLCASSGSWEVSLNTEAFFGQGTRLTVV.

The chain links TRBV18 to TRBJ1-5, with 11 bases that match TRBD1. The germline gives CDR1 KGHSH, CDR2 LQKENI. The CDR3 contains 18 residues. Losses at the gene ends were 2 bases for V and 1 base for J; bases not matched to a gene: 7. The CDR3 reads CASSPIWTGGVSNQPQHF. The CDR3 nucleotides read TGTGCCAGCTCACCAATCTGGACAGGGGGCGTCAGCAATCAGCCCCAGCATTTT.

This chain links TRBV7-2 with TRBJ2-1; a weak D match, TRBD1 (5 bases). The CDR3 spans 13 residues. The germline V gene has CDR1 SGHTA and CDR2 FQGNSA. Trimming shortened V by 3 bases and J by 10 bases, and 13 bases separated the two germline ends. This chain's CDR3 is CASSFYGANEQFF. DNA for the CDR3: TGTGCCAGCAGCTTTTATGGGGCAAACGAGCAGTTCTTC.

This chain connects TRBV7-2 to TRBJ1-2, with D possibly TRBD1 on 5 matching bases. V was shortened by 4 bases and J by 12 bases, with 18 bases between the two germline ends. The germline V gene encodes CDR1 SGHTA and CDR2 FQGNSA. The CDR3 length is 13 residues. In DNA form, the CDR3 reads TGTGCCAGCAGCTCCCGGGGCCGGCGGGGCCACACCTTC. Protein sequence: CASSSRGRRGHTF.

Comments on this clone: The sample holds other DNA sequences that translate to the same CDR3. The chain employs TRBV5-1 and TRBJ2-3; 11 bases are shared with TRBD2. With V trimmed by 0 bases and J by 2 bases, 2 bases remained unmatched. The germline CDR1 and CDR2 sequences are SGHRS and YFSETQ. The CDR3 is 16 amino acids. The CDR3 is CASSLGGLADTDTQYF. CDR3 nucleotide sequence: TGCGCCAGCAGCTTGGGGGGACTAGCGGACACAGATACGCAGTATTTT.

The gene calls are TRBV5-1 and TRBJ2-5; the D gene is possibly TRBD1 (5 bases). This CDR3 is built from 15 residues. The ends were cut back, 3 bases at V and 3 bases at J, with 15 bases in the middle. The germline gives CDR1 SGHRS, CDR2 YFSETQ. CDR3 coding DNA: TGCGCCAGCAGCTCCCAGGGCACCCAAGAAGAGACCCAGTACTTC. Translation: CASSSQGTQEETQYF.

This CDR3 reads CASSIIGGEYEQYF. As DNA, the CDR3 is TGTGCCAGTAGTATAATCGGCGGAGAGTACGAGCAGTACTTC. J is TRBJ2-7 and V is TRBV19, with D uncertain. This CDR3 is built from 14 residues. Trimming stripped 2 bases from V and 4 bases from J, with 12 bases between. CDR1 is LNHDA and CDR2 is SQIVND in the germline V gene (reference sequence).

The chain joins TRBV7-9 to TRBJ1-1; weak D call: TRBD1 (5 bases). The germline V and J ends were trimmed by 6 bases and 1 base, with 12 bases remaining between them. CDR1 is SEHNR, CDR2 FQNEAQ, per germline (reference sequence). The CDR3 has 14 residues. CDR3 nucleotide sequence: TGTGCCAGCAGGACAGATAGCTGGAACACTGAAGCTTTCTTT. Translated: CASRTDSWNTEAFF. The full variable domain, with the rest looked up from reference TRBV7-9 and TRBJ1-1, is DTGVSQNPRHKITKRGQNVTFRCDPISEHNRLYWYRQTLGQGPEFLTYFQNEAQLEKSRLLSDRFSAERPKGSFSTLEIQRTEQGDSAMYLCASRTDSWNTEAFFGQGTRLTVV.

This CDR3 is CASRGQTPYEQYF. The DNA of the CDR3 is TGTGCCAGCAGAGGACAGACCCCTTACGAGCAGTACTTC. V is TRBV2 and J is TRBJ2-7, with a tentative D call TRBD1 (6 bases). Trimming stripped 6 bases from V and 4 bases from J, with 13 bases between. The CDR3 consists of 13 residues. The germline V gene has CDR1 SNHLY and CDR2 FYNNEI.

The chain has TRBV28 and TRBJ2-1; TRBD2 matches 7 bases. Looked up from germline, CDR1 is MDHEN and CDR2 is SYDVKM. Germline trimming cut 5 bases from V and 4 bases from J; bases unmatched to any gene: 5. This CDR3 comprises 14 residues. The CDR3 DNA follows: TGTGCCAGCAGTCCGGGGGGACCTTACAATGAGCAGTTCTTC. Its translation is CASSPGGPYNEQFF.

The genes are TRBV10-1 and TRBJ1-1; D possibly corresponds to TRBD1 (6 bases). The CDR3 totals 14 residues. V was shortened by 4 bases and J by 7 bases, with 16 bases between the two germline ends. Per germline, CDR1 WNHNN and CDR2 SYGVQD (reference sequence). CDR3 in DNA: TGCGCCAGCAGTGTACAGGGCGGTGGGGATGAAGCTTTCTTT. It is translated as CASSVQGGGDEAFF.